This entry lists 30 T cell receptor beta chains sequenced from one sample in a study of shared clonotypes between healthy human individuals. Naive CD8 cells lacked CD45RO, underwent positive selection for CCR7 and left out terminally differentiated effector memory CD45RA+ cells. The protocol was immunoSEQ multiplex PCR, while the TCRdb copy is restricted to in-frame clones and leaves out a portion. The top ten hold 0.95% to 1.5% of the sample, which has some 1,900,000 clones, 85% to 95% seen once. Sequencing used naive CD8+ T cells sorted from blood. These receptors all stem from a man aged 18-30 years in good health.

The gene calls are TRBV29-1 and TRBJ2-7; unclear D gene. Germline V gene lookup returns CDR1 SQVTM and CDR2 ANQGSEA. Trimming shortened V by 6 bases and J by 0 bases, and 12 bases separated the two germline ends. CDR3 length: 13 residues. CDR3 sequence (DNA): TGCAGCGTGTCGGACGCCGTCTCCTACGAGCAGTACTTC. This codes for CSVSDAVSYEQYF.

This chain links TRBV29-1 with TRBJ2-1; D ambiguous. The germline CDR1 and CDR2 sequences are SQVTM and ANQGSEA. The CDR3 covers 14 residues. The ends were cut back, 6 bases at V and 9 bases at J, with 21 bases in the middle. The DNA for the CDR3 is TGCAGCGTCAAAGGGTTCCCGGGTACGGCTGAGCAGTTCTTC. Translating gives CSVKGFPGTAEQFF.

This clone was detected once. The chain links TRBV29-1 to TRBJ1-1; D is perhaps TRBD1 (6 bases). Deletions cut 4 bases from V and 2 bases from J, with 17 bases between. The CDR3 has 15 amino acids. CDR1 and CDR2 from the germline V gene are SQVTM and ANQGSEA. The CDR3 coding sequence is TGCAGCGTTGTACAAACAGGGCGAGCAAACACTGAAGCTTTCTTT. It yields the protein CSVVQTGRANTEAFF.

This sequence joins TRBV5-1 and TRBJ2-7, with 8 bases matching TRBD1. V lost 0 bases, J lost 3 bases, and 8 bases stayed unmatched. Germline CDR1 SGHRS, CDR2 YFSETQ. The CDR3 length is 16 residues. The CDR3 DNA follows: TGCGCCAGCAGCTTGGCCAGAGGACAGGGAGTCTACGAGCAGTACTTC. Translation gives CASSLARGQGVYEQYF.

The chain uses TRBV19 and TRBJ2-7; no clear D gene. Germline V gene data show CDR1 as LNHDA and CDR2 as SQIVND (reference sequence). Trimming took off 5 bases at V and 0 bases at J, with 11 bases between the two ends. The length of the CDR3 is 14 residues. The CDR3 DNA reads as TGTGCCAGTAGTGACTTTGAAAGCTCCTACGAGCAGTACTTC. It translates to CASSDFESSYEQYF. The full variable domain, rest sourced from reference TRBV19 and TRBJ2-7, is DGGITQSPKYLFRKEGQNVTLSCEQNLNHDAMYWYRQDPGQGLRLIYYSQIVNDFQKGDIAEGYSVSREKKESFPLTVTSAQKNPTAFYLCASSDFESSYEQYFGPGTRLTVT.

The chain has TRBV4-1 and TRBJ1-2; no clear D. Germline V lookup: CDR1 MGHRA, CDR2 YSYEKL. The germline V and J ends were trimmed by 4 bases and 3 bases, with 18 bases remaining between them. The CDR3 contains 16 residues. CDR3 bases: TGCGCCAGCAGCCCGAGTTTGGGTGGCTCAGACTATGGCTACACCTTC. This gives the protein CASSPSLGGSDYGYTF.

As DNA, the CDR3 is TGCGCCAGCAGCCAAGTCGCTGACGGGGAGGACTATGGCTACACCTTC. Encoded protein: CASSQVADGEDYGYTF. This chain joins TRBV4-3 and TRBJ1-2; unclear D gene. This CDR3 region has 16 residues. V was trimmed by 1 base and J by 3 bases, leaving 15 bases between them. CDR1 and CDR2 (germline): LGHNA, YSLEER.

The gene calls are TRBV11-2 and TRBJ2-3; unclear D gene. The CDR3 contains 11 residues. V dropped 2 bases and J dropped 7 bases, with 4 bases sitting between them. Germline V lookup: CDR1 SGHAT, CDR2 FQNNGV. The DNA for the CDR3 is TGTGCCAGCAGCTTACCATATACGCAGTATTTT. Amino acid sequence: CASSLPYTQYF.

This CDR3 is CASSQDELAGVDEQFF. In DNA form, the CDR3 reads TGCGCCAGCAGCCAAGATGAGCTAGCGGGAGTGGATGAGCAGTTCTTC. The chain joins TRBV4-1 to TRBJ2-1, with TRBD2 identical over 10 bases. CDR3 length equals 16 residues. Germline CDR1 reads MGHRA; CDR2 reads YSYEKL. V lost 0 bases to trimming and J lost 8 bases; unmatched junction nucleotides: 7.

This clone was seen just once. A read error may explain this, as a much larger clone is one base away. The chain combines TRBV5-4 with TRBJ1-1, with D unresolved. The CDR3 consists of 12 residues. From germline, CDR1 is SGHNT and CDR2 YYREEE (reference sequence). V lost 1 base, J lost 3 bases, and 4 bases lay in between. The CDR3 DNA reads TGTGCCAGCAGCTTGAGGGACACTGAAGCTTTCTTT. It is translated as CASSLRDTEAFF.

Comments on this clone: This sample includes further DNA sequences coding for the same CDR3. This chain links TRBV19 with TRBJ2-2; D ambiguous. Germline V lookup: CDR1 LNHDA, CDR2 SQIVND (reference sequence). The CDR3 consists of 11 residues. V was clipped by 6 bases and J by 6 bases, with 5 bases between them. The CDR3 sequence: CASSSAGELFF. The CDR3 coding sequence is TGTGCCAGTAGCTCAGCCGGGGAGCTGTTTTTT.

The V and J genes are TRBV4-3 and TRBJ2-3; TRBD2 matches 12 bases. The CDR3 is 17 amino acids. Trimming at V came to 0 bases and at J to 1 base, leaving 2 bases not matched to a gene. CDR1 and CDR2 (germline): LGHNA, YSLEER. Here the CDR3 reads CASSQDPSGRGTDTQYF. Here the CDR3 DNA reads TGCGCCAGCAGCCAAGATCCTAGCGGGAGGGGCACAGATACGCAGTATTTT.

V gene TRBV27 combines with J gene TRBJ2-7, with TRBD1 identical over 9 bases. Germline V gives CDR1 MNHEY, CDR2 SMNVEV (reference sequence). V lost 6 bases and J lost 0; bases outside the gene matches: 6. The CDR3 is made up of 15 amino acids. The CDR3 nucleotides are TGTGCCAGCAGACAGGGGGCCTTCAGCTCCTACGAGCAGTACTTC. Translated, it gives CASRQGAFSSYEQYF.

The chain has TRBV4-3 and TRBJ2-7; 8 positions agree with TRBD2. In germline, CDR1 is LGHNA, CDR2 YSLEER. There are 16 residues in the CDR3. V dropped 4 bases and J dropped 3; count of bases not matched to a gene: 11. CDR3 protein: CASSPRPAGDVYEQYF. CDR3 sequence (DNA): TGCGCCAGCAGCCCCAGGCCAGCGGGAGACGTCTACGAGCAGTACTTC.

The chain couples TRBV28 to TRBJ2-1; D remains unclear. Germline CDR1 and CDR2: MDHEN and SYDVKM. V gave up 3 bases and J gave up 4 bases, with 13 bases separating them. The CDR3 is 15 residues long. This CDR3 is CASSFLAESYNEQFF. CDR3 DNA sequence: TGTGCCAGCAGTTTCTTGGCGGAGTCATACAATGAGCAGTTCTTC.

This chain connects TRBV4-3 to TRBJ2-5; perhaps TRBD2 as D (5 bases). The CDR3 contains 17 residues. Germline CDR1 is LGHNA and CDR2 is YSLEER. V dropped 4 bases and J dropped 1 base, with 19 bases sitting between them. The CDR3, as DNA: TGCGCCAGCAGCCCCTCTCTGGGAGCACCAGCCCAAGAGACCCAGTACTTC. This codes for CASSPSLGAPAQETQYF.

The genes are TRBV30 and TRBJ1-1, with 7 bases identical to TRBD1. The V gene end was trimmed by 1 base and the J gene end by 7 bases; junction bases not matched to a gene: 6. Germline V gene lookup returns CDR1 GTSNPN and CDR2 SVGIG (reference sequence). The CDR3 spans 13 residues. Here the CDR3 reads CAWSGGGGGEAFF. In DNA, the CDR3 is TGTGCCTGGAGTGGTGGAGGGGGCGGTGAAGCTTTCTTT.

The genes are TRBV27 and TRBJ2-7; 8 bases are shared with TRBD2. V lost 6 bases and J lost 2; bases outside the gene matches: 9. Germline assignment: CDR1 MNHEY and CDR2 SMNVEV (reference sequence). The CDR3 spans 15 residues. The CDR3 reads CASSERLASPYEQYF. The DNA of the CDR3 is TGTGCCAGCAGCGAGAGACTAGCGTCTCCCTACGAGCAGTACTTC.

The CDR3 DNA is TGTGCCAGCAGCTCCCCGACAGGGACTAATGAAAAACTGTTTTTT. Translated, it gives CASSSPTGTNEKLFF. V and J are TRBV7-9 and TRBJ1-4; 7 nucleotides match TRBD1. CDR3 length equals 15 residues. CDR1 and CDR2 (germline): SEHNR, FQNEAQ (reference sequence). The V segment lost 4 bases and the J segment 2 bases; nucleotides outside the gene matches: 4.

The chain links TRBV5-1 to TRBJ2-2; TRBD2 matches at 7 bases. Losses at the gene ends were 2 bases for V and 4 bases for J; bases not matched to a gene: 8. This CDR3 is 16 amino acids long. Germline loops: CDR1 SGHRS, CDR2 YFSETQ. The CDR3 sequence is CASSLLWLAATGELFF. DNA of the CDR3: TGCGCCAGCAGCTTACTGTGGCTAGCGGCCACCGGGGAGCTGTTTTTT.

As for this clone: At the DNA level, this CDR3 is encoded by other sequences in the same sample as well. The chain joins TRBV27 to TRBJ1-1; D unresolved. The CDR3 sequence is 13 residues long. The germline V and J ends were trimmed by 6 bases and 1 base, with 9 bases remaining between them. Germline V gene lookup returns CDR1 MNHEY and CDR2 SMNVEV (reference sequence). The CDR3 bases are TGTGCCAGCAGCCTAACTGGGAACACTGAAGCTTTCTTT. As protein: CASSLTGNTEAFF.

The V call is TRBV5-6, the J call TRBJ1-2; D perhaps matches TRBD1 (6 bases). CDR3 size: 15 residues. V was pared by 2 bases and J by 2 bases, with 13 bases between. CDR1 and CDR2 (germline): SGHDT, YYEEEE. CDR3 sequence: CASSFGDIVNYGYTF. The CDR3 DNA follows: TGTGCCAGCAGCTTTGGGGACATAGTCAACTATGGCTACACCTTC.

The J gene is TRBJ2-4, the V gene TRBV9; D remains unclear. Trimming pared 3 bases from V and 2 bases from J, leaving 9 bases between. The length of the CDR3 is 14 residues. Germline V gene lookup returns CDR1 SGDLS and CDR2 YYNGEE. As DNA, the CDR3 is TGTGCCAGCAGCGGTTCAGGAACCAAAAACATTCAGTACTTC. Translating it yields CASSGSGTKNIQYF.

This chain uses TRBV27 with TRBJ2-3; TRBD2 agrees at 9 bases. The CDR3 consists of 15 residues. Germline V lookup: CDR1 MNHEY, CDR2 SMNVEV (reference sequence). V shed 3 bases, J shed 4 bases, and the junction held 5 bases outside the gene matches. Here the CDR3 DNA reads TGTGCCAGCAGTTTTGGCGGGAGGGGGTCAGATACGCAGTATTTT. Protein product: CASSFGGRGSDTQYF.

The gene calls are TRBV11-2 and TRBJ1-1, with D possibly TRBD1 on 6 matching bases. Germline values: CDR1 SGHAT, CDR2 FQNNGV. This CDR3 contains 15 residues. The germline V and J ends were trimmed by 5 bases and 10 bases, with 23 bases remaining between them. Written as DNA, the CDR3 is TGTGCCAGCAGCCACTCTGGGGGGCGGCGGCCGGGAGCTTTCTTT. Protein product: CASSHSGGRRPGAFF. The full variable domain, rest sourced from reference TRBV11-2 and TRBJ1-1, is EAGVAQSPRYKIIEKRQSVAFWCNPISGHATLYWYQQILGQGPKLLIQFQNNGVVDDSQLPKDRFSAERLKGVDSTLKIQPAKLEDSAVYLCASSHSGGRRPGAFFGQGTRLTVV.

The CDR3 is CASSQTGGAYEQYF. The CDR3 DNA reads TGCGCCAGCAGCCAAACGGGCGGAGCCTACGAGCAGTACTTC. This chain links TRBV4-1 with TRBJ2-7; D call uncertain. This CDR3 is built from 14 residues. In germline, CDR1 is MGHRA, CDR2 YSYEKL. Trimming cost V 2 bases and J 2 bases, with 10 bases left between them.

This chain joins TRBV7-9 and TRBJ2-7; maybe TRBD1 (6 bases). The CDR3 spans 11 residues. Between the trimmed V and J ends, which lost 8 bases and 5 bases, there was a span of 10 bases. Germline assignment: CDR1 SEHNR and CDR2 FQNEAQ (reference sequence). This chain's CDR3 is CASAQGNEQYF. Here the CDR3 DNA reads TGTGCCAGCGCGCAGGGGAACGAGCAGTACTTC.

The gene calls are TRBV7-3 and TRBJ2-7, with D unresolved. CDR3 size: 13 residues. Trimming took off 3 bases at V and 4 bases at J, with 10 bases between the two ends. Germline loops: CDR1 SGHTA, CDR2 FQGTGA. The CDR3 DNA follows: TGTGCCAGCAGCTTGTTTCCCGGATACGAGCAGTACTTC. Translating gives CASSLFPGYEQYF.

This rearrangement joins TRBV29-1 to TRBJ1-1; 7 bases fit TRBD1. CDR1 and CDR2 (germline): SQVTM, ANQGSEA. Unmatched junction bases numbered 10, after V lost 6 bases and J lost 6 bases. The CDR3 is 13 residues long. DNA for the CDR3: TGCAGCGTGTTGGACCAGGGGGGACCTGAAGCTTTCTTT. The encoded protein is CSVLDQGGPEAFF. The full variable domain, its missing parts supplied by reference TRBV29-1 and TRBJ1-1, is SAVISQKPSRDICQRGTSLTIQCQVDSQVTMMFWYRQQPGQSLTLIATANQGSEATYESGFVIDKFPISRPNLTFSTLTVSNMSPEDSSIYLCSVLDQGGPEAFFGQGTRLTVV.

The chain combines TRBV7-3 with TRBJ2-7; weak D call: TRBD2 (5 bases). Trimming took off 1 base at V and 5 bases at J, with 12 bases between the two ends. The CDR3 has 14 residues. Germline values: CDR1 SGHTA, CDR2 FQGTGA. CDR3 in DNA: TGTGCCAGCAGCTTAATGGGAGATTTCCACGAGCAGTACTTC. Its protein product is CASSLMGDFHEQYF.